A single sample is the source of the 31 T cell receptor beta chains below, sequenced in a study of blood T cell dynamics during melanoma immunotherapy. Time point in this sample: pre-treatment baseline. Clones were read by immunoSEQ multiplex PCR, and TCRdb kept only the in-frame ones, dropping some. In the table there are fewer than 25,000 clones, about 90% of which are singletons. Sequenced here: blood, sampled from a patient treated with checkpoint blockade. These receptors were obtained from a human donor with melanoma.

The chain joins TRBV19 to TRBJ1-6; no firm D call. Trimming cost V 5 bases and J 6 bases, with 11 bases left between them. Per germline, CDR1 LNHDA and CDR2 SQIVND (reference sequence). The CDR3 is 14 amino acids. In nucleotides, the CDR3 is TGTGCCAGTAGTCCCGGACTGATTAATTCACCCCTCCACTTT. Protein sequence: CASSPGLINSPLHF.

CDR3: CATDRGLGPTNEKLFF. The CDR3, as DNA: TGTGCCACGGACAGGGGGCTGGGTCCAACTAATGAAAAACTGTTTTTT. This chain links TRBV10-3 with TRBJ1-4; 11 nucleotides match TRBD1. V shed 10 bases and J 0 bases; nucleotides not matched to a gene: 7. The germline CDR1 and CDR2 sequences are ENHRY and SYGVKD. This CDR3 is built from 16 residues.

The chain couples TRBV7-2 to TRBJ2-7; TRBD1 is a possible D gene (6 bases). Germline V gene sequence: CDR1 SGHTA, CDR2 FQGNSA. The CDR3 runs 14 residues. Trimming removed 1 base at V and 2 bases at J, with 9 bases between. The CDR3 loop is CASSLVDRTYEQYF. For the CDR3, the DNA is TGTGCCAGCAGCTTAGTGGACAGAACCTACGAGCAGTACTTC.

The V call is TRBV4-1, the J call TRBJ2-7, with 10 bases matching TRBD2. The length of the CDR3 is 16 residues. The V segment lost 4 bases and the J segment 6 bases; nucleotides outside the gene matches: 12. Germline V lookup: CDR1 MGHRA, CDR2 YSYEKL. CDR3 loop: CASSPKKSSGSREQYF. As DNA, the CDR3 is TGCGCCAGCAGCCCCAAGAAGTCTAGCGGGAGTCGCGAGCAGTACTTC.

The V gene is TRBV5-6, the J gene TRBJ2-5; possibly TRBD1 for D (5 bases). TRBJ2-7 explains the end of the DNA better; the J call may be wrong. This CDR3 contains 15 residues. Germline V CDR1 and CDR2: SGHDT, YYEEEE. The CDR3 is CASSYKGPGTYEQYF. The DNA of the CDR3 is TGTGCCAGCAGCTATAAGGGGCCCGGAACCTACGAGCAGTACTTC.

The gene calls are TRBV15 and TRBJ2-7, with 7 positions matching TRBD2. Per germline, CDR1 LNHNV and CDR2 YYDKDF (reference sequence). The CDR3 sequence is 15 residues long. The V and J ends lost 0 bases and 2 bases, in that order; junction bases with no gene match: 4. Here the CDR3 DNA reads TGTGCCACCAGCAGAGAGCGGGGGACTCCCTACGAGCAGTACTTC. It yields the protein CATSRERGTPYEQYF.

The rearrangement links TRBV5-1 to TRBJ2-7; D might be TRBD1 or TRBD2, each matching 5 bases. The CDR3 sequence is 16 residues long. The V gene lost 0 bases and the J gene lost 6 bases, with 19 bases spanning the gap. The germline CDR1 and CDR2 sequences are SGHRS and YFSETQ. The CDR3 coding sequence is TGCGCCAGCAGCTTGGGGGACGCGGACGGGGCAGGCGAGCAGTACTTC. Its translation is CASSLGDADGAGEQYF.

The V and J genes are TRBV4-1 and TRBJ1-1; a possible D gene is TRBD1 (6 bases). The CDR3 is made up of 15 amino acids. V was pared by 4 bases and J by 0 bases, with 12 bases between. The germline V gene encodes CDR1 MGHRA and CDR2 YSYEKL. The DNA of the CDR3 is TGCGCCAGCAGCCCTTGGGGGCAGATGAACACTGAAGCTTTCTTT. It yields the protein CASSPWGQMNTEAFF.

The chain couples TRBV28 to TRBJ1-2, with a weak D call TRBD1 (5 bases). The V gene's germline CDR1 is MDHEN and CDR2 SYDVKM. This CDR3 region has 14 residues. V was cut by 3 bases and J by 4 bases, with 12 bases left in between. DNA of the CDR3: TGTGCCAGCAGTTTGGAGGGGCTGGGCTATGGCTACACCTTC. Translated, it gives CASSLEGLGYGYTF.

V gene TRBV10-3 combines with J gene TRBJ2-3; D is possibly TRBD1 or TRBD2 (5 bases each). Trimming stripped 10 bases from V and 0 bases from J, with 14 bases between. CDR1 and CDR2 from the germline V gene are ENHRY and SYGVKD. CDR3 length equals 14 residues. This CDR3 reads CASEPGPSTDTQYF. The CDR3 coding sequence is TGTGCCAGCGAGCCGGGACCTAGCACAGATACGCAGTATTTT.

The CDR3 region is CASSFLGGQGAEAFF. The CDR3 DNA is TGCGCCAGCAGCTTCCTAGGGGGACAGGGGGCTGAAGCTTTCTTT. The rearrangement joins TRBV5-1 to TRBJ1-1; 11 positions agree with TRBD1. CDR3 length: 15 residues. V lost 2 bases and J lost 6; bases outside the gene matches: 6. Germline V gene sequence: CDR1 SGHRS, CDR2 YFSETQ. Full variable domain (missing parts from reference TRBV5-1 and TRBJ1-1): KAGVTQTPRYLIKTRGQQVTLSCSPISGHRSVSWYQQTPGQGLQFLFEYFSETQRNKGNFPGRFSGRQFSNSRSEMNVSTLELGDSALYLCASSFLGGQGAEAFFGQGTRLTVV.

This rearrangement joins TRBV11-2 to TRBJ2-5; perhaps TRBD2 as D (6 bases). This CDR3 contains 13 residues. Germline CDR1 and CDR2: SGHAT and FQNNGV. Trimming removed 5 bases from V and 5 bases from J, with 12 bases in between. The DNA for the CDR3 is TGTGCCAGCAGCCTGGGACTCAGGGAGACCCAGTACTTC. This codes for CASSLGLRETQYF.

To note about this clone: The junction differs from germline at one of its ends, possibly a read error. J is TRBJ2-3 and V is TRBV29-1; 9 bases map to TRBD2. Germline V gene lookup returns CDR1 SQVTM and CDR2 ANQGSEA. The CDR3 extends over 14 amino acids. The CDR3, as DNA: TGCAGCCTTGACCTAGCGGGGAAGGGAGATACGCAGTATTTT. Translation gives CSLDLAGKGDTQYF.

The chain links TRBV2 to TRBJ1-5, with D unclear. The V and J ends lost 2 bases and 0 bases respectively, with 5 bases between them. The CDR3 runs to 14 residues. Germline lookup yields CDR1 SNHLY and CDR2 FYNNEI. CDR3 nucleotides: TGTGCCAGCAGTGAACTTTATAGCAATCAGCCCCAGCATTTT. This gives the protein CASSELYSNQPQHF.

The V call is TRBV6-6, the J call TRBJ1-1; a possible D gene is TRBD1 (5 bases). This CDR3 is built from 16 residues. Germline V gene data show CDR1 as MNHNY and CDR2 as SVGAGI (reference sequence). V was cut by 2 bases and J by 1 base, with 14 bases left in between. CDR3 sequence reads: CASSYAQGGPNTEAFF. The DNA for the CDR3 is TGTGCCAGCAGTTACGCCCAGGGCGGCCCGAACACTGAAGCTTTCTTT.

In this sample, this clone turned up a few times. The chain employs TRBV5-4 and TRBJ2-7, with 8 bases matching TRBD1. The CDR3 extends over 15 amino acids. Germline-derived CDR1 and CDR2 are SGHNT and YYREEE (reference sequence). V gave up 0 bases and J gave up 2 bases; unmatched junction bases: 4. CDR3 sequence reads: CASSLGQGPAYEQYF. For the CDR3, the DNA is TGTGCCAGCAGCTTGGGACAGGGGCCGGCCTACGAGCAGTACTTC.

The chain combines TRBV6-5 with TRBJ2-5; 12 bases match TRBD2. The CDR3 runs 13 residues. V gave up 8 bases and J gave up 5 bases; unmatched junction bases: 3. Looked up from germline, CDR1 is MNHEY and CDR2 is SVGAGI. The CDR3 DNA is TGTGCCAGCCGTCTAGCGGGAGGGGAGACCCAGTACTTC. It translates to CASRLAGGETQYF.

The chain carries TRBV18 and TRBJ2-3, with D tentatively TRBD1 or TRBD2 (7 bases each). The CDR3 has 15 residues. V was shortened by 4 bases and J by 1 base, with 12 bases between the two germline ends. Looked up from germline, CDR1 is KGHSH and CDR2 is LQKENI. CDR3 in DNA: TGTGCCAGCTCACAGCGGGACAGCCGCACAGATACGCAGTATTTT. Translation: CASSQRDSRTDTQYF.

The rearrangement links TRBV19 to TRBJ1-2, with TRBD1 identical over 7 bases. This CDR3 spans 12 amino acids. V shed 6 bases, J shed 5 bases, and the junction held 3 bases outside the gene matches. CDR1 and CDR2 (germline): LNHDA, SQIVND (reference sequence). For the CDR3, the DNA is TGTGCCAGTAGGACAGGGAGTTATGGCTACACCTTC. The encoded protein is CASRTGSYGYTF.

V gene TRBV6-1 combines with J gene TRBJ1-1; a possible D gene is TRBD1 (6 bases). The CDR3 contains 14 residues. Germline values: CDR1 MNHNS, CDR2 SASEGT. With 1 base removed from V and 4 bases from J, the gap between germline ends came to 10 bases. The CDR3 here is CASSEEGGGTEAFF. Written as DNA, the CDR3 is TGTGCCAGCAGTGAAGAAGGGGGGGGCACTGAAGCTTTCTTT.

The chain carries TRBV28 and TRBJ2-7, with 16 bases lining up with TRBD2. Looked up from germline, CDR1 is MDHEN and CDR2 is SYDVKM. The CDR3 sequence is 17 residues long. Unmatched junction bases numbered 10, after V lost 4 bases and J lost 7 bases. This CDR3 reads CASSSPGLAGGPMEQYF. CDR3 coding DNA: TGTGCCAGCAGTTCCCCGGGACTAGCGGGAGGGCCTATGGAGCAGTACTTC. Based on the CDR3 plus reference TRBV28 and TRBJ2-7, the full variable domain is DVKVTQSSRYLVKRTGEKVFLECVQDMDHENMFWYRQDPGLGLRLIYFSYDVKMKEKGDIPEGYSVSREKKERFSLILESASTNQTSMYLCASSSPGLAGGPMEQYFGPGTRLTVT.

The chain employs TRBV7-9 and TRBJ2-1; tentatively, D is TRBD2 (5 bases). CDR1 is SEHNR, CDR2 FQNEAQ, per germline (reference sequence). With 5 bases removed from V and 6 bases from J, the gap between germline ends came to 14 bases. The CDR3 has 14 residues. The CDR3: CASSHQRVGNEQFF. The DNA for the CDR3 is TGTGCCAGCAGCCACCAGAGGGTGGGCAATGAGCAGTTCTTC.

With regard to this clone: A junction end diverges from the germline sequence, so it may reflect a read error. The chain combines TRBV6-6 with TRBJ2-3; D is possibly TRBD2 (6 bases). CDR1 and CDR2 from the germline V gene are MNHNY and SVGAGI (reference sequence). This CDR3 is 11 amino acids long. The chain's CDR3 is CASSGDSRQAF. CDR3 bases: TGTGCCAGCAGCGGGGACTCACGTCAGGCTTTT.

V and J are TRBV11-3 and TRBJ2-6; D is uncertain. V lost 1 base and J lost 6, with 10 bases in between. The CDR3 loop spans 15 amino acids. CDR1 and CDR2 (germline): SGHNT, YENEEA. Here the CDR3 reads CASSLGPYPANVLTF. CDR3 DNA sequence: TGTGCCAGCAGCTTAGGGCCCTATCCGGCCAACGTCCTGACTTTC. The complete variable domain, with remaining parts taken from reference TRBV11-3 and TRBJ2-6, reads EAGVVQSPRYKIIEKKQPVAFWCNPISGHNTLYWYLQNLGQGPELLIRYENEEAVDDSQLPKDRFSAERLKGVDSTLKIQPAELGDSAVYLCASSLGPYPANVLTFGAGSRLTVL.

The chain links TRBV14 to TRBJ2-7; 7 nucleotides line up with TRBD2. This CDR3 comprises 14 residues. Trimming took 4 bases from V and 4 from J; bases not matched to a gene: 7. Germline values: CDR1 SGHDN, CDR2 FVKESK. CDR3 region: CASSPRVGGYEQYF. The CDR3 DNA is TGTGCCAGCAGCCCCCGAGTGGGAGGGTACGAGCAGTACTTC.

This sequence joins TRBV6-1 and TRBJ2-5; TRBD1 might be the D (6 bases). Germline V gene lookup returns CDR1 MNHNS and CDR2 SASEGT. The germline V and J ends were trimmed by 7 bases and 2 bases, with 11 bases remaining between them. This CDR3 contains 13 residues. CDR3 DNA sequence: TGTGCCAGCACTCCAGGGGCGCAAGAGACCCAGTACTTC. Translated: CASTPGAQETQYF.

In its sample, this clone was seen once. V usage is TRBV20-1 and J usage is TRBJ1-1; no definite D call. V gave up 6 bases and J gave up 6 bases, with 11 bases separating them. In germline, CDR1 is DFQATT, CDR2 SNEGSKA (reference sequence). There are 11 residues in the CDR3. The CDR3 nucleotides are TGCAGTGCGTCAACCGGGTCTGAAGCTTTCTTT. It is translated as CSASTGSEAFF.

CDR3 residues: CASSVGGTAYGYTF. Written as DNA, the CDR3 is TGTGCCAGCAGCGTAGGGGGGACAGCTTATGGCTACACCTTC. The chain carries TRBV9 and TRBJ1-2; 7 bases agree with TRBD1. This CDR3 comprises 14 residues. Germline trimming cut 0 bases from V and 5 bases from J; bases unmatched to any gene: 4. In germline, CDR1 is SGDLS, CDR2 YYNGEE. The complete variable domain, with remaining parts taken from reference TRBV9 and TRBJ1-2, reads DSGVTQTPKHLITATGQRVTLRCSPRSGDLSVYWYQQSLDQGLQFLIQYYNGEERAKGNILERFSAQQFPDLHSELNLSSLELGDSALYFCASSVGGTAYGYTFGSGTRLTVV.

This clone appeared a few times. The rearrangement joins TRBV7-9 to TRBJ2-1; TRBD2 matches 7 bases. This CDR3 has 11 amino acids. J lost 14 bases, V lost 4 bases, and 5 bases had no gene match. CDR1 and CDR2 from the germline V gene are SEHNR and FQNEAQ (reference sequence). CDR3 in DNA: TGTGCCAGCAGCTCCGGGGGGATGGAGTTCTTC. Translation: CASSSGGMEFF.

This sequence joins TRBV5-1 and TRBJ1-4, with TRBD1 matching 9 bases. Trimming removed 7 bases from V and 4 bases from J; junction bases left unmatched: 11. CDR1 and CDR2 from the germline V gene are SGHRS and YFSETQ. The length of the CDR3 is 16 residues. The CDR3: CASSPSTGGFNEKLFF. In DNA, the CDR3 is TGCGCCAGCTCTCCTTCGACAGGGGGATTTAATGAAAAACTGTTTTTT.

The chain couples TRBV7-3 to TRBJ2-3; 8 positions match TRBD2. The V gene end was trimmed by 6 bases and the J gene end by 5 bases; junction bases not matched to a gene: 7. Germline V lookup: CDR1 SGHTA, CDR2 FQGTGA. The CDR3 totals 14 residues. In DNA, the CDR3 is TGTGCCAGCAGGCCAGCGGGGGTGGGAGATACGCAGTATTTT. This gives the protein CASRPAGVGDTQYF.